This TCR beta chain was sequenced in a study of cytomegalovirus exposure and HLA in healthy donors. Study-level information: Of around 400 genotyped donors, about 81% grouped in the Caucasian-associated ancestry cluster.

The CDR3 extends over 16 amino acids. Germline V gene data show CDR1 as LNHDA and CDR2 as SQIVND (reference sequence). Losses at the gene ends were 5 bases for V and 4 bases for J; bases not matched to a gene: 7. Study-level points and caveats: Later analysis reportedly placed an Asian-associated ancestry cluster below the approximately 650-donor mean in N-insertions. It was approximately 150 TCR beta chains that were listed as cytomegalovirus-associated. Earlier findings revealed that most TCR beta V segments proved productive either about 87% or about 30% of the time.

Use of 60 Vbeta and 13 Jbeta primers characterized the PCR. Profiling relied on immunoSEQ multiplex PCR, and the TCRdb table lists in-frame clones only, not all of them. The repertoire holds around 200,000 clones, with roughly four fifths as singletons. A note on this clone: Its cognate antigen is unknown.

V usage is TRBV19 and J usage is TRBJ2-1, with TRBD2 identical over 11 bases. Sequenced material: PBMCs. The TCR sequence derives from a man younger than 40 in good health and CMV-seronegative. The CDR3 DNA is TGTGCCAGTAGTTCGGGACTAGCGGAGTCTTACAATGAGCAGTTCTTC. Amino acids: CASSSGLAESYNEQFF. The full variable domain, rest sourced from reference TRBV19 and TRBJ2-1, is DGGITQSPKYLFRKEGQNVTLSCEQNLNHDAMYWYRQDPGQGLRLIYYSQIVNDFQKGDIAEGYSVSREKKESFPLTVTSAQKNPTAFYLCASSSGLAESYNEQFFGPGTRLTVL.